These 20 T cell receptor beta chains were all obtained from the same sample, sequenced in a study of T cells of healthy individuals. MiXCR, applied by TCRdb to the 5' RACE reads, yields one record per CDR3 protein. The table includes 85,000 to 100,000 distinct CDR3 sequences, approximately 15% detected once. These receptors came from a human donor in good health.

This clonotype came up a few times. The CDR3 sequence: CAWSAGSGAYNEQFF. The CDR3, as DNA: TGTGCCTGGAGTGCGGGGTCAGGGGCCTACAATGAGCAGTTCTTC. This chain links TRBV30 with TRBJ2-1, with a tentative D call TRBD1 (6 bases). The germline CDR1 and CDR2 sequences are GTSNPN and SVGIG (reference sequence). This CDR3 comprises 15 residues. Trimming cost V 1 base and J 2 bases, with 12 bases left between them.

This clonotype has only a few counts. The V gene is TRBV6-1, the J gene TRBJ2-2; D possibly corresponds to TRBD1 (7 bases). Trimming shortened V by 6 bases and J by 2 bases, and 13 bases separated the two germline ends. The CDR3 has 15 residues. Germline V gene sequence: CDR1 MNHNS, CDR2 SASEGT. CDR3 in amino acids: CASRGGTVNTGELFF. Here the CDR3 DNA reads TGTGCCAGCAGAGGGGGGACAGTTAACACCGGGGAGCTGTTTTTT.

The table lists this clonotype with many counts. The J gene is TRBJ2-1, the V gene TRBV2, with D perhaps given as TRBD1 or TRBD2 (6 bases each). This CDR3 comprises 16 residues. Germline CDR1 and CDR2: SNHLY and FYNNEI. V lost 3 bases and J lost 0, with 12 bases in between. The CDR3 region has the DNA TGTGCCAGCAGTGACCCGGGGGCTTCCTCCTACAATGAGCAGTTCTTC. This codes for CASSDPGASSYNEQFF.

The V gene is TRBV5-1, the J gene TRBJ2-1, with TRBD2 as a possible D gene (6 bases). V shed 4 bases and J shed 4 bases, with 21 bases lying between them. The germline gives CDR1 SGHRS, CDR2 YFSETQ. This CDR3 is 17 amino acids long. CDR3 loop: CASSIGVLAGPYNEQFF. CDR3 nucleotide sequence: TGCGCCAGCAGCATCGGCGTGTTGGCGGGACCTTACAATGAGCAGTTCTTC.

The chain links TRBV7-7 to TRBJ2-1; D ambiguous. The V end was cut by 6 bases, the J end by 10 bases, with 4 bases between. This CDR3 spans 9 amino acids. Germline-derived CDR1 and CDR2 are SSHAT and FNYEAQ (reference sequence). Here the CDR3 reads CASSPEQFF. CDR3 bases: TGTGCCAGCAGTCCAGAGCAGTTCTTC.

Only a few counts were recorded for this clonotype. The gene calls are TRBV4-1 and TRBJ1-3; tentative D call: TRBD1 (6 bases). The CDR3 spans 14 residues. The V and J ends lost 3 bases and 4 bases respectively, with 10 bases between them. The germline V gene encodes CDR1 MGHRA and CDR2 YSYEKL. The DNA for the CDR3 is TGCGCCAGCAGCCAGGACAGTGACGGAAACACCATATATTTT. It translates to CASSQDSDGNTIYF.

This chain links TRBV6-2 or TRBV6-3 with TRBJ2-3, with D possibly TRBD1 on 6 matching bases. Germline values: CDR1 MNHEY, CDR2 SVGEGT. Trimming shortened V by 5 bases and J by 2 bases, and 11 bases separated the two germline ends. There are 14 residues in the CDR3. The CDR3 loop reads CASSVGQDTDTQYF. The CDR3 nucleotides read TGTGCCAGCAGTGTGGGACAAGACACAGATACGCAGTATTTT.

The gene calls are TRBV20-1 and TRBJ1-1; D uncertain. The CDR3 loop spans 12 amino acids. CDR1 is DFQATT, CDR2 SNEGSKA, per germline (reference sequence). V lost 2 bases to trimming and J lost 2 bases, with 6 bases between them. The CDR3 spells CSARRANTEAFF. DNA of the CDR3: TGCAGTGCTAGAAGAGCTAACACTGAAGCTTTCTTT.

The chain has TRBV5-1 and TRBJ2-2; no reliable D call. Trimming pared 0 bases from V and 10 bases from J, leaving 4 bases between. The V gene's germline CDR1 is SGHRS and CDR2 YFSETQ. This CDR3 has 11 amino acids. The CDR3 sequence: CASSLAAELFF. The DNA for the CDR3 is TGCGCCAGCAGCTTGGCCGCGGAGCTGTTTTTT.

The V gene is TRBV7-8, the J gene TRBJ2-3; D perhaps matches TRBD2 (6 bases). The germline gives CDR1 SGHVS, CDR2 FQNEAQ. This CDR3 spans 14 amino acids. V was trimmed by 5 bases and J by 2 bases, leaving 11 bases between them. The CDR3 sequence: CASSRRDSTDTQYF. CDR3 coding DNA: TGTGCCAGCAGCCGCCGGGACTCCACAGATACGCAGTATTTT.

CDR3 in DNA: TGTGCCAGCAGTTACGCCAGCACCAACGATGAGCAGTACTTC. This translates into CASSYASTNDEQYF. This rearrangement joins TRBV6-5 to TRBJ2-7; no firm D call. Per germline, CDR1 MNHEY and CDR2 SVGAGI. This CDR3 has 14 residues. V was pared by 2 bases and J by 7 bases, with 15 bases between.

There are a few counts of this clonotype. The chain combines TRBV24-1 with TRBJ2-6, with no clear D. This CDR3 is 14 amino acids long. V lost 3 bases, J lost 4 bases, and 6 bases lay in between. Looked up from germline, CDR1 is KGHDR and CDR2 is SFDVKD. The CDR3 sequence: CATSDNTGANVLTF. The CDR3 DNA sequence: TGTGCCACCAGTGATAATACGGGGGCCAACGTCCTGACTTTC.

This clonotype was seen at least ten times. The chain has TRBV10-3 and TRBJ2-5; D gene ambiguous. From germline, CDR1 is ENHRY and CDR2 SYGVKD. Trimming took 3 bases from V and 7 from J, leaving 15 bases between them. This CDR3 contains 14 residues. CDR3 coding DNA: TGTGCCATCAGTGATCCGGACGGCGCAGGGACCCAGTACTTC. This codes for CAISDPDGAGTQYF.

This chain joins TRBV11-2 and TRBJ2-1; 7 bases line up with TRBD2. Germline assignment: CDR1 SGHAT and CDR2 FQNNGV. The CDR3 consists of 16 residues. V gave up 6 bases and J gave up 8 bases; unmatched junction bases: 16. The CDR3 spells CASRPTLAHKEYEQFF. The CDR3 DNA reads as TGTGCCAGCAGACCAACACTAGCGCACAAGGAGTATGAGCAGTTCTTC.

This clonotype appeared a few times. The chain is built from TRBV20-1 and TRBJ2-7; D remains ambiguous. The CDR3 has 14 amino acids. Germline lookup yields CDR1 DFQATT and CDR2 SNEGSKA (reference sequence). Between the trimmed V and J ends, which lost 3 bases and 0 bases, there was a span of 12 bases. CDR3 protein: CSARGLQSSYEQYF. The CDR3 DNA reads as TGCAGTGCTAGGGGTCTCCAAAGCTCCTACGAGCAGTACTTC.

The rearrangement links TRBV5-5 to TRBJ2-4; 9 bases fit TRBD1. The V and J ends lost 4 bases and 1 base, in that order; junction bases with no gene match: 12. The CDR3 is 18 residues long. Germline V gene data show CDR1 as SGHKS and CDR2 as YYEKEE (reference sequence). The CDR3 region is CASSQGQGGGLAKNIQYF. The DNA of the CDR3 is TGTGCCAGCAGCCAGGGACAGGGAGGGGGTCTGGCCAAAAACATTCAGTACTTC.

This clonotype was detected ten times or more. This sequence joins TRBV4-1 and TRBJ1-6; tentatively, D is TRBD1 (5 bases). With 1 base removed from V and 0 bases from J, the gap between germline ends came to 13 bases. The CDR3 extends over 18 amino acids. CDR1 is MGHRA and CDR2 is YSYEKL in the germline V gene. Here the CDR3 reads CASSQVRGVGSYNSPLHF. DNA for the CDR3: TGCGCCAGCAGCCAAGTTAGAGGGGTCGGCTCCTATAATTCACCCCTCCACTTT.

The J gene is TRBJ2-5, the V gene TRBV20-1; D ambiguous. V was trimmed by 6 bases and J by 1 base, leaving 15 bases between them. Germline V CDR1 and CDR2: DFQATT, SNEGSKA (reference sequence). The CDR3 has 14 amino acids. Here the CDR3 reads CSAPVTRLQETQYF. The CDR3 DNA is TGCAGTGCCCCAGTCACGAGGCTCCAAGAGACCCAGTACTTC.

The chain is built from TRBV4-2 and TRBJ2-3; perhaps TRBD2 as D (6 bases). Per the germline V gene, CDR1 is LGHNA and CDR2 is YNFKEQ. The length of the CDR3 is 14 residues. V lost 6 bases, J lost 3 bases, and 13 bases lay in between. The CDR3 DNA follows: TGTGCCAGCAGTGACGGGAGATCGACAGATACGCAGTATTTT. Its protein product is CASSDGRSTDTQYF.

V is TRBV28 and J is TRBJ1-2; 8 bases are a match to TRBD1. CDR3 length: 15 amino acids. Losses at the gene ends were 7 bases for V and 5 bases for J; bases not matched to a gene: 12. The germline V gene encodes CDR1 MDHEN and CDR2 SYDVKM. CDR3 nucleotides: TGTGCCAGCACATCCACGGACAGGGTGAAGTATGGCTACACCTTC. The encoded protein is CASTSTDRVKYGYTF.